This T cell receptor beta chain was sequenced during a study of T-cell memory formation after mild COVID-19. TCRdb re-derived calls from the 5' RACE reads in MiXCR, one entry per CDR3 protein. Here the sample spans about 620,000 distinct CDR3 sequences, approximately 18% being singletons. CDR1 LGHDT and CDR2 YNNKEL come from the germline V gene (reference sequence). The length of the CDR3 is 15 residues. The V and J ends lost 4 bases and 3 bases, in that order; junction bases with no gene match: 8. Sequencing input: PBMCs or a T cell subset sorted from them (not recorded which). The receptor was isolated from an adult woman who had mild COVID-19 (a few samples of this study predate the infection). Cell type and time point are not known. The chain has TRBV3-1 and TRBJ2-7, with 8 bases fitting TRBD1. CDR3 residues: CASSPPGDRFYEQYF. DNA for the CDR3: TGTGCCAGCAGCCCACCAGGGGACAGGTTCTACGAGCAGTACTTC.